This T cell receptor (beta chain) was retrieved from a study of cytomegalovirus exposure and HLA in healthy donors. Overall study findings and caveats: The study recorded fewer than 200 TCR beta chains that were cytomegalovirus-associated.

Data came from immunoSEQ multiplex PCR; TCRdb stores just in-frame clones and leaves some out. The sample yields some 76,000 clones, around 94% seen once. The V and J ends lost 4 bases and 5 bases respectively, with 20 bases between them. The CDR3 runs to 16 residues. Germline CDR1 is LGHNA and CDR2 is YSLEER. In its sample, this clone was seen once. Its specificity is unknown. This TCR came from a woman younger than 35 in good health and CMV-seronegative. The chain links TRBV4-3 to TRBJ2-5; TRBD2 is a possible D gene (6 bases). The sequencing input was PBMCs. The CDR3: CASSPHLGGFGETQYF. The CDR3 DNA reads TGCGCCAGCAGCCCTCATCTCGGGGGTTTCGGCGAGACCCAGTACTTC.